The present T cell receptor beta chain was sequenced within a study of blood T cell repertoires in COVID-19. The protocol was immunoSEQ multiplex PCR, while the TCRdb copy is restricted to in-frame clones and leaves out a portion. This sample has approximately 100,000 clones; about 85% occur once, and the top ten carry about 11%. This clone was recorded once. V lost 3 bases, J lost 7 bases, and 15 bases lay in between. From germline, CDR1 is LGHDT and CDR2 YNNKEL (reference sequence). This CDR3 region has 14 residues. The origin of this receptor is a woman older than 75 with acute or convalescent COVID-19. The material sequenced was peripheral blood. This chain uses TRBV3-1 (or the pseudogene TRBV3-2) with TRBJ1-2; TRBD1 is a possible D gene (6 bases). The chain's CDR3 is CASSQQGTDGGYTF. As DNA, the CDR3 is TGTGCCAGCAGCCAGCAGGGGACCGACGGTGGCTACACCTTC.